This T cell receptor (beta chain) derives from a study of blood T cell repertoires in COVID-19. Looking at the study overall: PBMCs, B-cell-depleted T cells, or T cells were the source of the cDNA or gDNA that made up the material.

Generated by immunoSEQ multiplex PCR, the TCRdb table keeps only in-frame clones and is missing some. The table shows tens of thousands of clones, with 82% occurring only once. This CDR3 has 18 amino acids. V was clipped by 1 base and J by 9 bases, with 25 bases between them. CDR1 is MGHRA and CDR2 is YSYEKL in the germline V gene. The specimen was peripheral blood. The chain carries TRBV4-1 and TRBJ2-1; possible D gene TRBD2, 6 bases. The sequence came from a woman in her fifties or sixties with acute or convalescent COVID-19. In DNA, the CDR3 is TGCGCCAGCAGCCAAGGCGCTAGCGCCACTACATGGCGTACTGAGCAGTTCTTC. Translated, it gives CASSQGASATTWRTEQFF.